The next 5 T cell receptor beta chains were all read from a single sample in a study of blood T cell repertoires in COVID-19. Profiling relied on immunoSEQ multiplex PCR, and the TCRdb table lists in-frame clones only, not all of them. Of roughly 250,000 clones in the sample, approximately 85% were seen once. Material: peripheral blood. The source is a human donor with COVID-19, enrolled during active disease. The donor label of this sample is uncertain.

The chain has TRBV6-5 and TRBJ1-1, with D unresolved. Germline CDR1 is MNHEY and CDR2 is SVGAGI. The CDR3 covers 15 residues. Deletions cut 6 bases from V and 4 bases from J, with 18 bases between. CDR3 region: CASSYDPGFGTEAFF. The CDR3 region has the DNA TGTGCCAGCAGCTACGACCCGGGGTTTGGCACTGAAGCTTTCTTT.

V usage is TRBV2 and J usage is TRBJ2-7, with D unresolved. CDR3 length: 11 amino acids. CDR1 is SNHLY and CDR2 is FYNNEI in the germline V gene. V was clipped by 6 bases and J by 3 bases, with 6 bases between them. This CDR3 reads CASRQIYEQYF. The CDR3 region has the DNA TGTGCCAGCAGGCAGATCTACGAGCAGTACTTC.

This clone has a handful of counts. The chain joins TRBV27 to TRBJ2-1, with 13 bases identical to TRBD2. The germline CDR1 and CDR2 sequences are MNHEY and SMNVEV (reference sequence). This CDR3 has 19 amino acids. V was clipped by 6 bases and J by 0 bases; unmatched bases: 11. DNA of the CDR3: TGTGCCAGCAGCCAAGGGACTAGCGGGACTTTAAGCTCCTACAATGAGCAGTTCTTC. Protein sequence: CASSQGTSGTLSSYNEQFF.

The chain combines TRBV7-2 with TRBJ1-1, with D possibly matching TRBD1 (6 bases). This CDR3 contains 15 residues. Germline V lookup: CDR1 SGHTA, CDR2 FQGNSA. V was clipped by 2 bases and J by 1 base, with 11 bases between them. CDR3 protein: CASSLYAGENTEAFF. Written as DNA, the CDR3 is TGTGCCAGCAGCTTATATGCAGGGGAGAACACTGAAGCTTTCTTT.

The CDR3 nucleotides read TGTGCCAGCAGCCGAATGCTCCGGGACAGGGTCGGGGCCGGGGAGCTGTTTTTT. This gives the protein CASSRMLRDRVGAGELFF. V is TRBV3-1 (or the pseudogene TRBV3-2) and J is TRBJ2-2, with TRBD1 identical over 9 bases. Unmatched junction bases numbered 15, after V lost 4 bases and J lost 6 bases. CDR1 and CDR2 from the germline V gene are LGHDT and YNNKEL (reference sequence). The CDR3 has 18 amino acids.